One T cell receptor beta chain is described in this entry. Genomic DNA provided the template from which TCR beta VDJ and CDR3 profiles were obtained. Each CDR3 protein gets one entry after TCRdb re-called the reads with MiXCR. The sample lists roughly 61,000 distinct CDR3 sequences, around 50% occurring once. The source of the sample is a study of CD8+CD57+ T cells in acquired aplastic anemia. The CDR3 covers 13 residues. Germline values: CDR1 DFQATT, CDR2 SNEGSKA (reference sequence). Trimming removed 3 bases from V and 2 bases from J, with 10 bases in between. J is TRBJ2-5 and V is TRBV20-1; D might be TRBD1 or TRBD2, each matching 6 bases. This receptor was obtained from a human donor in good health, serving as a control. Source material: sorted CD4+, CD8+, or CD8+CD57+ T cells (not recorded which) from PBMCs. The CDR3, as DNA: TGCAGTGCTAGCGGGGGCACACAAGAGACCCAGTACTTC. Translation: CSASGGTQETQYF.